This T cell receptor (beta chain) originates from a study of identical twins. Trimming removed 4 bases at V and 3 bases at J, with 13 bases between. Germline CDR1 SEHNR, CDR2 FQNEAQ (reference sequence). The CDR3 sequence is 15 residues long. This clonotype has ten or more counts. TCRdb passed the 5' RACE reads through MiXCR, listing each CDR3 protein once. Altogether 640,000 or so distinct CDR3 sequences are present, roughly 6.2% being singletons, with the ten largest covering 1.5% to 2%. The sample comprised naive T cells sorted from blood. The rearrangement uses TRBV7-9 and TRBJ2-1; no definite D call. The sequence derives from a man younger than 35 in good health. In DNA form, the CDR3 reads TGTGCCAGCAGCTGGATCGTAGGCGGCTACAATGAGCAGTTCTTC. It encodes CASSWIVGGYNEQFF.